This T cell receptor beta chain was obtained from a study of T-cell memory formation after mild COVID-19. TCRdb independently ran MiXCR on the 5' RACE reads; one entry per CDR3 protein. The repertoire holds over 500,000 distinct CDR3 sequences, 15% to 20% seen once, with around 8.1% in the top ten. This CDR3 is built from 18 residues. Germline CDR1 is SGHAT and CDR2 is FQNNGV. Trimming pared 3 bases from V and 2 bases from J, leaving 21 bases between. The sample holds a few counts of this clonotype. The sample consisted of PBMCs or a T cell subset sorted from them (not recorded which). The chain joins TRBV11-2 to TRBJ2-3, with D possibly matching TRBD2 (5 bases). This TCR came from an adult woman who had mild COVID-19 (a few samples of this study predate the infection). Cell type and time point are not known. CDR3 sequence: CASSFGLLTGGFTDTQYF. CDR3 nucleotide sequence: TGTGCCAGCAGCTTTGGGCTTTTGACCGGCGGGTTCACAGATACGCAGTATTTT.